Each of the 13 T cell receptor beta chains below was sequenced from the same sample in a study of T-cell reconstitution after alpha-beta-depleted transplantation in children. During its preparation, the TCRbeta library received unique molecular identifiers. TCRdb passed the PCR reads through MiXCR, listing each CDR3 protein once. This sample has hundreds of thousands of distinct CDR3 sequences, with roughly 15% found just once. The starting material was PBMCs from the stem cell graft donor, obtained from the stem cell graft. These receptor sequences come from a human donor who donated a stem cell graft to a child with acute myeloid leukemia.

This clonotype was seen a few times. This chain joins TRBV28 and TRBJ1-2; possible D gene TRBD1, 5 bases. The germline CDR1 and CDR2 sequences are MDHEN and SYDVKM. Trimming cost V 6 bases and J 13 bases, with 21 bases left between them. The CDR3 has 13 amino acids. CDR3 protein: CASRSPGRWWSTF. The CDR3 DNA follows: TGTGCCAGCAGATCTCCGGGACGCTGGTGGTCCACCTTC.

The rearrangement links TRBV21-1 to TRBJ1-1; TRBD1 is taken as the D call from the table, unchecked against the DNA. TRBV21-1 corresponds to a pseudogene. This CDR3 has 17 residues. The CDR3 DNA reads TGTGCCAGCAGCAAAGCCCTACCGGGACAGCTATACACTGAAGCTTTCTTT. It specifies CASSKALPGQLYTEAFF.

Ten or more counts support this clonotype. This sequence joins TRBV27 and TRBJ2-5; no clear D gene. V was trimmed by 6 bases and J by 5 bases, leaving 16 bases between them. The CDR3 runs 14 residues. Germline V gene lookup returns CDR1 MNHEY and CDR2 SMNVEV (reference sequence). The chain's CDR3 is CASSLRAAVETQYF. The CDR3 DNA follows: TGTGCCAGCAGCTTACGGGCAGCCGTGGAGACCCAGTACTTC.

This clonotype was counted ten times or more. The genes are TRBV20-1 and TRBJ1-2, with D tentatively TRBD1 (5 bases). Between the trimmed V and J ends, which lost 2 bases and 8 bases, there was a span of 18 bases. The CDR3 contains 14 residues. Germline assignment: CDR1 DFQATT and CDR2 SNEGSKA (reference sequence). CDR3 in amino acids: CSARSLGGVQGYTF. CDR3 in DNA: TGCAGTGCTAGATCCCTAGGAGGGGTCCAAGGCTACACCTTC.

This clonotype was seen ten or more times. The chain uses TRBV20-1 and TRBJ1-1; maybe TRBD1 (5 bases). Trimming shortened V by 6 bases and J by 0 bases, and 11 bases separated the two germline ends. CDR3 length equals 13 residues. Germline lookup yields CDR1 DFQATT and CDR2 SNEGSKA (reference sequence). This chain's CDR3 is CSAREGMNTEAFF. The CDR3 region has the DNA TGCAGTGCCCGGGAGGGGATGAACACTGAAGCTTTCTTT.

The V call is TRBV9, the J call TRBJ2-6; 11 nucleotides line up with TRBD1. The trim removed 3 bases at V and 1 base at J, leaving 6 bases unmatched. The CDR3 runs 18 residues. CDR1 is SGDLS and CDR2 is YYNGEE in the germline V gene. The DNA for the CDR3 is TGTGCCAGCAGCGCCCAGGACAGGGGGCGGTCTGGGGCCAACGTCCTGACTTTC. This translates into CASSAQDRGRSGANVLTF.

The V call is TRBV20-1, the J call TRBJ1-2; TRBD1 aligns across 7 bases. Germline V gives CDR1 DFQATT, CDR2 SNEGSKA (reference sequence). V lost 3 bases, J lost 3 bases, and 7 bases stayed unmatched. The CDR3 has 14 amino acids. The DNA of the CDR3 is TGCAGTGCTAGTTTACAGGGGATTGACTATGGCTACACCTTC. It is translated as CSASLQGIDYGYTF.

The V gene is TRBV20-1, the J gene TRBJ1-4; weak D call: TRBD1 (6 bases). In germline, CDR1 is DFQATT, CDR2 SNEGSKA (reference sequence). The V end lost 0 bases, the J end lost 3 bases, and 11 bases lay between the germline ends. CDR3 size: 15 residues. The DNA for the CDR3 is TGCAGTGCTAGAGATCATAAGGGGGCTAATGAAAAACTGTTTTTT. Translating it yields CSARDHKGANEKLFF.

The CDR3 sequence: CSVGKMIAQETQYF. CDR3 bases: TGCAGCGTTGGGAAAATGATCGCCCAAGAGACCCAGTACTTC. V is TRBV29-1 and J is TRBJ2-5, with D uncertain. The germline V and J ends were trimmed by 4 bases and 1 base, with 13 bases remaining between them. Germline V CDR1 and CDR2: SQVTM, ANQGSEA. CDR3 length: 14 amino acids.

Regarding this clonotype: A read error may produce the germline difference seen at one junction end. V and J are TRBV4-2 and TRBJ2-1; TRBD1 matches at 7 bases. The CDR3 runs to 16 residues. Germline V gene data show CDR1 as LGHNA and CDR2 as YNFKEQ. The CDR3 coding sequence is TGTGCCATCAGCCCTAGGGGACAGTGCCCAATCAATGAGCAGTTCTTC. Its translation: CAISPRGQCPINEQFF.

This chain connects TRBV7-2 to TRBJ2-2; no definite D call. V was shortened by 5 bases and J by 4 bases, with 8 bases between the two germline ends. Germline assignment: CDR1 SGHTA and CDR2 FQGNSA. The CDR3 runs to 13 residues. The CDR3 loop reads CASSALSTGELFF. CDR3 bases: TGTGCCAGCAGCGCCCTTAGCACCGGGGAGCTGTTTTTT.

The CDR3: CASSLGREYEQYV. For the CDR3, the DNA is TGTGCCAGCAGCTTAGGAAGGGAGTACGAGCAGTACGTC. The V and J genes are TRBV11-2 and TRBJ2-7, with a possible D match to TRBD2 (5 bases). CDR1 and CDR2 (germline): SGHAT, FQNNGV. The CDR3 spans 13 residues. The germline V and J ends were trimmed by 1 base and 4 bases, with 8 bases remaining between them.

V gene TRBV4-1 combines with J gene TRBJ2-1; possible D gene TRBD2, 5 bases. The CDR3 totals 17 residues. Germline-derived CDR1 and CDR2 are MGHRA and YSYEKL. Trimming took off 0 bases at V and 7 bases at J, with 19 bases between the two ends. The CDR3 here is CASSQDLATGFGNEQFF. The CDR3 DNA reads TGCGCCAGCAGCCAAGATTTGGCGACGGGGTTCGGGAATGAGCAGTTCTTC.